This T cell receptor beta chain was recovered during a study of T-cell reconstitution after alpha-beta-depleted transplantation in children. Preparation of the TCRbeta library involved a method that used unique molecular identifiers. TCRdb fed the PCR reads into MiXCR, producing one record per CDR3 protein. The data contain hundreds of thousands of distinct CDR3 sequences, roughly 10% of them singletons. The CDR3 runs 16 residues. Germline V gene data show CDR1 as SGHRS and CDR2 as YFSETQ. The trim removed 1 base at V and 10 bases at J, leaving 11 bases unmatched. Study findings and constraints: High day-60 TCRbeta diversity in some patients came from surviving recipient T cells and thymic progenitors. About two months after transplant, alpha-beta T cells reportedly came from several hundred expanded graft clones. At the one-year point after transplant, T-cell counts and TCRbeta diversity were found to come mostly from T cells that had been newly produced.

This clonotype was seen more than once but under ten times. Its antigen remains unknown. The sequence was collected from a child aged 2 to 10 with inherited bone marrow failure, due to receive a stem cell transplant. The specimen comprised PBMCs, sampled before TCRalphabeta/CD19-depleted stem cell transplant. The rearrangement uses TRBV5-1 and TRBJ2-1; 10 nucleotides agree with TRBD1. For the CDR3, the DNA is TGCGCCAGCAGCTTGCCCGGGACAGGGGCCAGGTACGAGCAGTTCTTC. It encodes CASSLPGTGARYEQFF.